Sequencing of this T cell receptor (beta chain) was carried out in a study of post-analysis software for immune sequencing data. Overall study: Courses of disease covered relapsing-remitting, secondary progressive and progressive-relapsing multiple sclerosis. Study findings and constraints: Controls significantly exceeded multiple sclerosis patients in normalized Chao1 diversity. Patients carried five TRBV segments more frequently than controls did, and TRBV5-6, TRBV5-1 and TRBV20-1 were among them. Samples from one preparation batch, clustered by F measure, grouped strongly together.

TCR beta cDNA libraries included unique molecular identifiers. When about 0.9 to 10 million T cells were used, they gave a few hundred thousand cDNA molecules. MiXCR was run by TCRdb on the PCR reads, yielding one entry per CDR3 protein. The sample includes 820,000 or so distinct CDR3 sequences, approximately 50% of them seen just once. Deletions cut 2 bases from V and 4 bases from J, with 14 bases between. This CDR3 contains 14 residues. Germline loops: CDR1 DFQATT, CDR2 SNEGSKA (reference sequence). In this sample, this clonotype turned up a few times. Its target is not known. The clonotype originates from a girl under 18 with multiple sclerosis. Sequencing input: blood. This chain joins TRBV20-1 and TRBJ2-5; D is perhaps TRBD1 (6 bases). The CDR3 reads CSARSSIRGETQYF. Written as DNA, the CDR3 is TGCAGTGCTAGATCTTCCATCAGGGGAGAGACCCAGTACTTC.